The following is a T cell receptor (beta chain) sequence with its context. What it binds is unknown. One entry per CDR3 protein, called by TCRdb with MiXCR from the reads. Among about 330,000 distinct CDR3 sequences, around a tenth were seen once, and the ten largest hold approximately 4.5%. Trimming took 1 base from V and 7 from J, leaving 14 bases between them. From germline, CDR1 is SEHNR and CDR2 FQNEAQ (reference sequence). This CDR3 is built from 15 residues. The data originate from a study of T cell repertoires in cytomegalovirus infection. Study-level information: Public TCR beta signatures provided an indication of both CMV infection and a matching HLA type. Study results and caveats: The response measured ex vivo was dominated by TCR beta clonotypes (HLA-C-restricted and CMV-specific). Based on cumulative public TCR beta family frequency, carriers of CMV plus the relevant HLA were identified.

The receptor comes from a human donor in good health (CMV status not recorded). Some clones in this sample may be carry-over from other donors' samples. The chain links TRBV7-9 to TRBJ1-5, with TRBD1 as a possible D gene (6 bases). The material sequenced was PBMCs. This chain's CDR3 is CASSLGRGAPQPQHF. In DNA, the CDR3 is TGTGCCAGCAGCTTAGGGCGGGGGGCTCCGCAGCCCCAGCATTTT.